This paragraph reports one T cell receptor beta chain. Its recognized antigen is unknown. Base-call qualities are not available, and no considerably larger clone is one nucleotide away. The CDR3 regions of human TCRbeta chains were analyzed by immunosequencing. From the authors' description of their analysis: Repertoire TCRs were checked for matches against a reference library of SARS-CoV-2-specific TCRs that had been generated using the MIRA antigen-specificity platform. Breadth was defined as the fraction of unique TCRs that were SARS-CoV-2-associated, and depth was defined as the fraction of total T cells that were SARS-CoV-2-associated. Using the MIRA data, each spike-specific TCR was mapped to the spike region that the TCR reacts to and placed in a CD4 or CD8 class. Log10-transformed breadth and depth values were compared by one-way ANOVA with Sidak's multiple comparisons tests. As stored in TCRdb, this immuneACCESS dataset retains in-frame rearrangements with V and J assigned. A fraction of the clones does not appear; measured against another copy, unresolved V genes explain less than half of the discrepancy, and the remainder lacks a known reason. V and J calls plus clone size are reproduced from that table; the DNA served to infer D and trimming. The sample records roughly 170,000 clones, 85% to 95% of which are singletons. The ten top clones hold around 0.9% of the sample.

The data stem from a study of T cell responses to AZD1222 COVID-19 vaccine (dated by TCRdb to the early 2020s). Regarding the research as a whole: AZD1222 recipients with second doses at about 4 weeks or about 12 weeks were pooled, because spike-specific TCR depth and breadth did not differ between schedules. TCR sequencing was performed for over 230 trial participants, of whom 207 were given two doses of AZD1222 and approximately 26 were given two doses of MenACWY control vaccine. Trial participants were enrolled into age subgroups of 18-55, 56-69 and 70-plus years, which contained roughly 140, 27 and 60 TCR-sequenced participants, respectively.

CDR1 and CDR2 (SGHTA, FQGNSA) derive from the germline V gene. V and J are trimmed by 7 bases and 5 bases, and the gene matches miss 10 bases of the junction. The CDR3 starts with the cysteine, ends with the phenylalanine, and has 16 residues. Just CDR3 DNA is preserved here, 48 bases in frame from base 1. The sample's time point label is to be understood as: baseline before first vaccination. Vaccinee samples came from UK trials COV001 and COV002, including a single-blind randomized controlled phase 2/3 trial of AZD1222 (ChAdOx1 nCoV-19) in healthy adults. Trial participant PBMC samples were collected at day 0 and day 28 after the second dose for TCRbeta chain sequencing. Points the paper makes about the study in general: Reportedly, almost half of the unique spike-specific TCRs recognized epitopes lying outside the regions that are mutated in the B.1.351 and B.1.1.7 variants. In the small 56-69-year group, the increase in depth fell short of significance, most likely because of low power. Conclusions about previously exposed vaccinees are limited, since just six or seven AZD1222 recipients were seropositive for SARS-CoV-2 at baseline. After two AZD1222 doses, spike-specific TCR breadth and depth were significantly higher than at day 0 and than in MenACWY recipients. Because no day 14 peak-response samples were available, the repertoires could be characterized only after the peak T cell response. Participants were mostly white British, with more females than males. The authors suggested clonal diversity may have been underestimated. CD4 TCRs associated with the vaccine covered the entire spike protein, and the dominant responses were in regions 160-218 and 743-854.

The receptor was isolated from an adult in good health. The sample in question was peripheral blood, obtained on day 0 of AZD1222 vaccination. The V and J segments used are TRBV7-2 and TRBJ2-5, and 13 junction bases match TRBD2. Here is the DNA: TGTGCCAGCACTGCCCGACTAGCGGGGGGACGGGAGACCCAGTACTTC. Protein translation: CASTARLAGGRETQYF.